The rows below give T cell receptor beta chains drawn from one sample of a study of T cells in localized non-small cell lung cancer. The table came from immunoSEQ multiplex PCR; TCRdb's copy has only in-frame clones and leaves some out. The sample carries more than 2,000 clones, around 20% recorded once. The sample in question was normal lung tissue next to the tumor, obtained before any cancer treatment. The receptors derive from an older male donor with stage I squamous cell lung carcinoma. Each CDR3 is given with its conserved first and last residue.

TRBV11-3	CASSLGTSTDTQYF
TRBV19	CASSINGQGTEAFF
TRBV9	CASSEGKVSPGELFF
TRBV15	CATSSPRDRGRRETQYF
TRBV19	CASSITPGGHEQFF
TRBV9	CASTPLVAGIGEQFF
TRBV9	CASSVEGTPNRYEQYF
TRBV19	CASSPGLADYEQYF
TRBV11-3	CASTLGTDNYGYTF
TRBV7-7	CASSLGTASSYEQYF
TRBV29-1	CSVEVAGVSDTQYF
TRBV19	CASSIAGQPQHF
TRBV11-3	CASSLTGRGGEQFF
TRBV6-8	CASSRGTGVYEQYF
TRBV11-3	CASSPFGLAKRETQYF
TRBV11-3	CASSLGPSRGETQYF
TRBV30	CASERDGQETQYF
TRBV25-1	CASSEWIGTNEKLFF
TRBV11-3	CASSSGPTGDTQYF
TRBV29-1	CSVSRGWTTEAFF
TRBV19	CASSPDSRSRTEAFF
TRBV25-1	CASSVGALKGFGYTF
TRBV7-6	CASSLGAGRETQYF
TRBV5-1	CASRPGLTQETQYF
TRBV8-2	CASSSRQGTTEAFF
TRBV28	CATLKGGDIDEKLFF
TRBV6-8	CATKSEPGDRGFYGYTF
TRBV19	CASSIDRLNSYEQYF
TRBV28	CASSLGQGRNQPQHF
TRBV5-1	CASSDSGAHTEAFF
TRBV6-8	CASSLPGANVLTF
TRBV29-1	CSVDKAGATDTQYF
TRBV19	CASSISAGVRHSEFF
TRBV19	CASSISGGDAEQFF
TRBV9	CASSTRTDRSGYTF
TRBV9	CASSVGPGAGSSYEQYF
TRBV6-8	CASSDYRGLQPQHF
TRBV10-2	CASREDRVVYNEQFF
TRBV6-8	CASSPFEDSYEAFF
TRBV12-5	CASGLVTDTQYF
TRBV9	CASSLTSGRDVADTQYF
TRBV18	CASSLRTGQSRYEQFF
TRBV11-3	CASSFAGGFDNEQFF
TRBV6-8	CASRYLAGGNNEQFF
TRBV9	CASSARQGREETQYF
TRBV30	CAWRRLQAGETQYF
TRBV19	CASTSRASGGPGNEQFF
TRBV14	CASSQGQGRNIQYF
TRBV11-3	CASSLRVDNQPQHF
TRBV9	CASSARTGGTEAFF